Detailed here is one TCR beta chain. This record comes from a study of human T cells and chemical hapten exposure. As for the study in general: On approximately 2 cm by approximately 2 cm of upper inner arm skin, sensitization was performed with 2% DPC. Diagnoses of alopecia areata, totalis or universalis occurred in mostly female patients.

Germline CDR1 and CDR2: SQVTM and ANQGSEA. Trimming left V 1 base short and J 6 bases short, with 11 bases between. The CDR3 sequence is 13 residues long. Indicated time point: patch test 2, 6 weeks after DPC sensitization. Treatment in this sample: therapeutic diphenylcyclopropenone sensitization with weekly scalp DPC. One entry per CDR3 protein results from TCRdb running MiXCR on the RACE reads. Of 100,000 or so distinct CDR3 sequences in the sample, 11% were seen once. The TCR was taken from a man aged 40-55 years with alopecia areata. Some clones in this sample may be carry-over from other donors' samples. This sequence joins TRBV29-1 and TRBJ2-3; the D gene could be TRBD1 or TRBD2 (5 bases each). Sequenced material: whole blood, taken in connection with sensitization to the hapten diphenylcyclopropenone (DPC). In DNA, the CDR3 is TGCAGCGTTGAAGTAGGGGTAGCGGATACGCAGTATTTT. This codes for CSVEVGVADTQYF.